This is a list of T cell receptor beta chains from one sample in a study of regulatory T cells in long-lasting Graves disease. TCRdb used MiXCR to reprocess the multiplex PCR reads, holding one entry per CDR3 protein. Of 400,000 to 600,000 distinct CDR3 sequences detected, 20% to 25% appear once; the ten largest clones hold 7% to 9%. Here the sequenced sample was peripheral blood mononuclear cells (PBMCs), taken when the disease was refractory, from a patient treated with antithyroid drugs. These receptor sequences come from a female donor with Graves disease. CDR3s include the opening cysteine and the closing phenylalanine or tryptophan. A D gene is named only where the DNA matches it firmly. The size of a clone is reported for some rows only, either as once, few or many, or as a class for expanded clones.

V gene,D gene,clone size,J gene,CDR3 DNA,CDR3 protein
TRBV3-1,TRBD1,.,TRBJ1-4,TGTGCCAGCAGCCAAGAATACAGGGGGGGCGGAAAACTGTTTTTT,CASSQEYRGGGKLFF
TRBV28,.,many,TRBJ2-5,TGTGCCAGCAGTACGCGACAGGCTGGGACCCAGTACTTC,CASSTRQAGTQYF
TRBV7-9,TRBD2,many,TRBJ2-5,TGTGCCAGCAGCCACGGGAGGAAGCCGGAGACCCAGTACTTC,CASSHGRKPETQYF
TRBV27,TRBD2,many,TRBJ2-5,TGTGCCAGCAGTTGGGGTGGGGCTAGCGGGAGTCTGGGTGTAGAGACCCAGTACTTC,CASSWGGASGSLGVETQYF
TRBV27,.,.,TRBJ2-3,TGTGCCAGCAGTTTCCTACTGGGATCCAGCACAGATACGCAGTATTTT,CASSFLLGSSTDTQYF
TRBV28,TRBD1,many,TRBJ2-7,TGTGCCAGCTTCACCGGGACAGATTCCTACGAGCAGTACTTC,CASFTGTDSYEQYF
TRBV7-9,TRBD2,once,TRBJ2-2,TGTGCCAGCACCATACTAGCGGATATTTTCGCGAACACCGGGGAGCTGTTTTTT,CASTILADIFANTGELFF
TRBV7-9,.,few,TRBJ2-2,TGTGCCAGCAGCCCAAGGCCGGGTTCTACGAACACCGGGGAGCTGTTTTTT,CASSPRPGSTNTGELFF
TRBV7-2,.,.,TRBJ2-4,TGTGCCAGCAGCTTAGTGTCGGGGATAGGGACAAACATTCAGTACTTC,CASSLVSGIGTNIQYF
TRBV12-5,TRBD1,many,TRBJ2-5,TGTGCTAGGTACTGGGGTCCACGCTCGTTCTCGGACAGGGGGTTTTTAGAGACCCAGTACTTC,CARYWGPRSFSDRGFLETQYF
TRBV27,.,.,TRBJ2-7,TGTGCCAGCAGTCCCTTGGGTGCCGGACAGAGACACGAGCAGTACTTC,CASSPLGAGQRHEQYF
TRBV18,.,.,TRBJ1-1,TGTGCCAGCTCACCAGTTCCAGGGGTGAACACTGAAGCTTTCTTT,CASSPVPGVNTEAFF
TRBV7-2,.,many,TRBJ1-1,TGTGCCAGCAGCTTAGCGAATGGGGTTGGAACTGAAGCTTTCTTT,CASSLANGVGTEAFF
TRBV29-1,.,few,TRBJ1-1,TGCAGCGTTGTGGCTTCGGGGGGGTACACTGAAGCTTTCTTT,CSVVASGGYTEAFF
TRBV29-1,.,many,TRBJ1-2,TGCAGCGTAGACGGCCTCCAGGGTTTCGGTGGCTACACCTTC,CSVDGLQGFGGYTF
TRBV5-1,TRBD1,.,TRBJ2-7,TGCGCCAGCAGCACGGGACAGCTGTACGAGCAGTACTTC,CASSTGQLYEQYF
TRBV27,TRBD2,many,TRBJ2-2,TGTGCCAGCAGCCCCAGCGGGAGAGTTGACGGGGAGCTGTTTTTT,CASSPSGRVDGELFF
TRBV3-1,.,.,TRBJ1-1,TGTGCCAGCAGCCAGTCCGACGGGAGAAACACTGAAGCTTCCTTT,CASSQSDGRNTEASF
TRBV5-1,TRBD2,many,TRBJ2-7,TGCGCCAGCAGCTACCAACCGACTAGCGTCATCAGCTACGAGCAGTACTTC,CASSYQPTSVISYEQYF
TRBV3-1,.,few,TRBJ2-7,TGTGCCAGCAGTCCACTCCGAAGCCTTTCCTACGAGCAGTACTTC,CASSPLRSLSYEQYF
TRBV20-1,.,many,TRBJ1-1,TGCAGTGCTAAAGGAGTTGGGTGGATGAACACTGAAGCTTTCTTT,CSAKGVGWMNTEAFF
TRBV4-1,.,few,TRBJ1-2,TGCGCCAGCAGCCAGATTGGGAGCGGCTACACCTTC,CASSQIGSGYTF
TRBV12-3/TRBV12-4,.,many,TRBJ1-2,TGTGCCAGCAGTTTGAAGGGCGCGAGCTACACCTTC,CASSLKGASYTF
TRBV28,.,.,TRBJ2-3,TGTGCCAGCAGTTACAAACCACACTCACTAGCTGCGACGCAGTATTTT,CASSYKPHSLAATQYF
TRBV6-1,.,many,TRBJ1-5,TGTGCCAGCGCCGGTTATAGCAATCAGCCCCAGCATTTT,CASAGYSNQPQHF
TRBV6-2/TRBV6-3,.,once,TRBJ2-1,TGTGCCAGCAGCCCCTTAGAGGGACTCCAGACTCTTTACAATGAGCAGTTCTTC,CASSPLEGLQTLYNEQFF
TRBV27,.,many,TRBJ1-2,TGTGCCAGCAGTTTAAACTCCCGGAACCAATATGGCTACACCTTC,CASSLNSRNQYGYTF
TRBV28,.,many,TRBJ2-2,TGTGCCAGCAGTCCGGTCGTTGATAGAGGGGAGCTGTTTTTT,CASSPVVDRGELFF
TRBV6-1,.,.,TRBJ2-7,TGTGCCAGCAGTGAAAAGAGGGGGTTTTGGGACGAGCAGTACTTC,CASSEKRGFWDEQYF
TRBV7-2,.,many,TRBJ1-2,TGTGCCAGCAGTCCTGTCTCCCCCTGGGGCTATGGCTACACCTTC,CASSPVSPWGYGYTF
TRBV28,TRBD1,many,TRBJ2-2,TGTGCCAGCAGTATTTCCCGGGACAGGGGGAGCCGGTGGAACACCGGGGAGCTGTTTTTT,CASSISRDRGSRWNTGELFF
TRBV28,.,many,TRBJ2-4,TGTGCCAGCAGTCCCTCTAGCTTGGGCATTCAGTACTTC,CASSPSSLGIQYF
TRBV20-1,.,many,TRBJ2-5,TGCAGTGCAAAAGGGACTCCCAACGATGAGACCCAGTACTTC,CSAKGTPNDETQYF
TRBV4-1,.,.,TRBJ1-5,TGCGCCAGCAGCCAAGAAGGTGGACTGAATCAGCCCCAGCATTTT,CASSQEGGLNQPQHF
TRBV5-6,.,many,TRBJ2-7,TGTGCCAGCAGCGGATCTAGCTCAGTGGGCTACGAGCAGTACTTC,CASSGSSSVGYEQYF
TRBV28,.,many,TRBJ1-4,TGTGCCAGCAGTCGAACAGGGTGGGGAACTAATGAAAAACTGTTTTTT,CASSRTGWGTNEKLFF
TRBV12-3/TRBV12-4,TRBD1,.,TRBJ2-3,TGTGCCAGCAGTTTTCCTATTGGGACAGGGGAAGCAGATACGCAGTATTTT,CASSFPIGTGEADTQYF
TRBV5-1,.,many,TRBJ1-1,TGCGCCAGCAGCTTGGCCATTCACACAGGGCTCACTGAAGCTTTCTTT,CASSLAIHTGLTEAFF
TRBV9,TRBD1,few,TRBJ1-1,TGTGCCAGCAGCACCCGGACAGGGACTGAAGCTTTCTTT,CASSTRTGTEAFF
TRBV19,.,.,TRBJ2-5,TGTGCCAGTAGTATCCCCGCATCAGAGACCCAGTACTTC,CASSIPASETQYF
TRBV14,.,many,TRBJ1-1,TGTGCCAGCAGCCAATCCAAGAACACTGAAGCTTTCTTT,CASSQSKNTEAFF
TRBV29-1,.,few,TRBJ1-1,TGCAGCGTTGTAAGGAGTGAAACTGAAGCTTTCTTT,CSVVRSETEAFF
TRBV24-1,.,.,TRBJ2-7,TGTGCCACCAGTGATTTATACGGCTACGAGCAGTACTTC,CATSDLYGYEQYF
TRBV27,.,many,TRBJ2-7,TGTGCCAGCAGTTTATCATACAAAACTCCCTACGAGCAGTACTTC,CASSLSYKTPYEQYF
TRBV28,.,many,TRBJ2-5,TGTGCCAGCCTAGAGACCTTTGGGGAAGCGAATGCGGAGACCCAGTACTTC,CASLETFGEANAETQYF
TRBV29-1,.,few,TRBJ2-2,TGCAGCGTTGTCCTTCTAAGGGGGAACACCGGGGAGCTGTTTTTT,CSVVLLRGNTGELFF
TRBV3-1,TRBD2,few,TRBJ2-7,TGTGCCAGCAGCCTTCGCGGGAGACCCTACGAGCAGTACTTC,CASSLRGRPYEQYF
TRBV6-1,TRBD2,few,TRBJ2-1,TGTGCCAGCAGTGGTAGCGGGGGAGCTTACAATGAGCAGTTCTTC,CASSGSGGAYNEQFF
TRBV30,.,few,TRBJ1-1,TGTGCCTGGAGGCGGGGCAGAATGAACACTGAAGCTTTCTTT,CAWRRGRMNTEAFF
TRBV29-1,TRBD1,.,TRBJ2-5,TGCAGCGTTGGAGGACAGGACTACCAAGAGACCCAGTACTTC,CSVGGQDYQETQYF
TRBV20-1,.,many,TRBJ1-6,TGCAGTGCTAGAGATCGCAGGGGAAATTCACCCCTCCACTTT,CSARDRRGNSPLHF